This TCR beta chain was sequenced for a study of control samples from healthy donors and cancer patients. CDR1 and CDR2 (germline): LNHDA, SQIVND (reference sequence). V was trimmed by 4 bases and J by 5 bases, leaving 8 bases between them. This CDR3 has 12 amino acids. Sequenced by immunoSEQ multiplex PCR; TCRdb stores in-frame clones only, minus some. Of fewer than 200,000 clones in the sample, approximately 94% were seen once. The chain links TRBV19 to TRBJ1-1; the D gene is possibly TRBD1 (5 bases). The receptor was isolated from a man aged 55 to 70 with colorectal cancer. Sequenced material: PBMCs. The CDR3 coding sequence is TGTGCCAGTAGTAACGGGGGAACTGAAGCTTTCTTT. This encodes CASSNGGTEAFF. The entire variable domain, with the rest obtained from reference TRBV19 and TRBJ1-1, is as follows: DGGITQSPKYLFRKEGQNVTLSCEQNLNHDAMYWYRQDPGQGLRLIYYSQIVNDFQKGDIAEGYSVSREKKESFPLTVTSAQKNPTAFYLCASSNGGTEAFFGQGTRLTVV.